The source of this T cell receptor beta chain is a study of identical twins. Findings and caveats of the study: Abundant cord blood beta clonotypes carried fewer insertions; memory repertoires showed none.

Template switching (which added a universal primer site) was used, and cDNA carried unique molecular identifiers. TCRdb reprocessed the 5' RACE reads with MiXCR, giving one entry per CDR3 protein. The sample yields 200,000 or so distinct CDR3 sequences, around 6.8% seen once. CDR3 size: 16 residues. V shed 0 bases and J 3 bases; nucleotides not matched to a gene: 8. The germline V gene has CDR1 DFQATT and CDR2 SNEGSKA (reference sequence). Healthy Caucasians provided all donations. The sample holds many counts of this clonotype. Antigen specificity is unknown. This same sample was also part of a study on yellow fever vaccine responses in identical twins.

Sequencing was carried out using memory (CD45RO+) T cells sorted from blood. The receptor was derived from a woman between 18 and 30 years old in good health. This sequence joins TRBV20-1 and TRBJ2-7; TRBD2 matches 10 bases. This chain's CDR3 is CSARDPRVAGGYEQYF. The CDR3 nucleotides read TGCAGTGCTAGAGACCCACGCGTAGCGGGGGGCTACGAGCAGTACTTC.